One sample yielded the 4 T cell receptor beta chains listed below, sequenced in a study of identical twins. TCRdb recomputed calls from the 5' RACE reads with MiXCR, one row per CDR3 protein. The repertoire holds hundreds of thousands of distinct CDR3 sequences, with over 8.5% as singletons. The same data also went into a second study, on yellow fever vaccine responses in identical twins.

The sequenced material came from PBMCs. The receptors stem from a woman aged 18-29 years in good health.

This clonotype was counted ten times or more. The chain couples TRBV29-1 to TRBJ2-7; TRBD1 matches at 8 bases. V gave up 7 bases and J gave up 0 bases; unmatched junction bases: 5. CDR1 and CDR2 from the germline V gene are SQVTM and ANQGSEA. CDR3 length: 13 amino acids. CDR3 sequence: CSAQGGNSYEQYF. In DNA form, the CDR3 reads TGCAGCGCACAGGGGGGAAACTCCTACGAGCAGTACTTC.

The V gene is TRBV5-1, the J gene TRBJ2-4, with 8 bases identical to TRBD2. Trimming at V came to 4 bases and at J to 9 bases, leaving 0 bases not matched to a gene. This CDR3 contains 11 residues. CDR1 SGHRS and CDR2 YFSETQ come from the germline V gene. CDR3 nucleotide sequence: TGCGCCAGCAGCCGGGGGGGCATTCAGTACTTC. Translation: CASSRGGIQYF. The entire variable domain, with the rest obtained from reference TRBV5-1 and TRBJ2-4, is as follows: KAGVTQTPRYLIKTRGQQVTLSCSPISGHRSVSWYQQTPGQGLQFLFEYFSETQRNKGNFPGRFSGRQFSNSRSEMNVSTLELGDSALYLCASSRGGIQYFGAGTRLSVL.

This clonotype has a handful of counts. J is TRBJ2-7 and V is TRBV12-3 or TRBV12-4; TRBD2 matches at 12 bases. CDR3 length equals 16 residues. V lost 1 base, J lost 2 bases, and 3 bases stayed unmatched. CDR3 DNA sequence: TGTGCCAGCAGTTTAGGGGCTAGCGGGGGGGCCTACGAGCAGTACTTC. Translated: CASSLGASGGAYEQYF.

This clonotype appeared a few times. The chain links TRBV27 to TRBJ2-7; TRBD2 matches at 7 bases. The CDR3 loop spans 15 amino acids. With V trimmed by 4 bases and J by 4 bases, 10 bases remained unmatched. Germline-derived CDR1 and CDR2 are MNHEY and SMNVEV (reference sequence). The CDR3 sequence is CASSSGLGPFYEQYF. CDR3 in DNA: TGTGCCAGCAGTTCCGGACTAGGACCTTTTTACGAGCAGTACTTC.